This T cell receptor (beta chain) was retrieved from a study of T cell responses to AZD1222 COVID-19 vaccine. CDR1 is MGHRA and CDR2 is YSYEKL in the germline V gene. The CDR3 contains 19 residues. V shed 4 bases, J shed 1 base, and the junction held 15 bases outside the gene matches. Study conclusions and caveats: There were vaccine-associated CD4 TCRs across spike, dominant at 160-218 and 743-854. Variant regions that are unmutated are reportedly the target of nearly half of spike-specific TCRs.

A note on this clone: Its cognate antigen is unknown.

Produced via immunoSEQ multiplex PCR; TCRdb's table is partial and in-frame only. The sample yields about 120,000 clones, approximately 87% seen once. This TCR came from an adult in good health. The V call is TRBV4-1, the J call TRBJ2-1, with TRBD2 matching 8 bases. Source: peripheral blood, taken on day 0 of AZD1222 vaccination. The CDR3 is CASSLASLERERSYNEQFF. As DNA, the CDR3 is TGCGCCAGCAGCCTAGCAAGTCTGGAGCGGGAGCGATCCTACAATGAGCAGTTCTTC.